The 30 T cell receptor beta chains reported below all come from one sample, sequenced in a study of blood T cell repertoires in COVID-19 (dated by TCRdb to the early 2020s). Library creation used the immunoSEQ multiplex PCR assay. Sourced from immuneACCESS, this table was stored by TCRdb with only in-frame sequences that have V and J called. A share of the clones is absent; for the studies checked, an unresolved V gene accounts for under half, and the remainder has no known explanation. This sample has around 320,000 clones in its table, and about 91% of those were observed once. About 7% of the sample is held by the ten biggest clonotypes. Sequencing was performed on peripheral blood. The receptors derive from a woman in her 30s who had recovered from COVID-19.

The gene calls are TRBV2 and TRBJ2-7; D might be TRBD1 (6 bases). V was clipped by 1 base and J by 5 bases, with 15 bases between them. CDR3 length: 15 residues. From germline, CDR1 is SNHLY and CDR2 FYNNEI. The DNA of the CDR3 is TGTGCCAGCAGTGAAGGCCTCAGGGGTGGCGACGAGCAGTACTTC. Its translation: CASSEGLRGGDEQYF.

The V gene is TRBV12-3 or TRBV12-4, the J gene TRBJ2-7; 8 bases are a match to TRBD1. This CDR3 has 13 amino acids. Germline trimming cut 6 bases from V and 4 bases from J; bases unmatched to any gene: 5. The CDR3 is CASSQGQEYEQYF. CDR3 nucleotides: TGTGCCAGCAGCCAGGGACAGGAATACGAGCAGTACTTC.

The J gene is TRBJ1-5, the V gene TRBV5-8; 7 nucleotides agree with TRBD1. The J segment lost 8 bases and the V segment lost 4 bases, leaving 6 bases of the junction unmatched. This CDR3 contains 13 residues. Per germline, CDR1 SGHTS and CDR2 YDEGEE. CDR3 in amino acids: CASSLATGKPQHF. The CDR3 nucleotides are TGTGCCAGCAGCCTGGCGACAGGGAAGCCCCAGCATTTT.

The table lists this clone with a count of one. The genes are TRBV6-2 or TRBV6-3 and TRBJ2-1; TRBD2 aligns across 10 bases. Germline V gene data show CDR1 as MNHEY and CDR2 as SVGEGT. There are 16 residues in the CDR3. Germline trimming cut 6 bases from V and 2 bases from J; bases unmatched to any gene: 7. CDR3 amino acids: CASSPLAGVTYNEQFF. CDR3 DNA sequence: TGTGCCAGCAGCCCTCTAGCGGGGGTTACCTACAATGAGCAGTTCTTC.

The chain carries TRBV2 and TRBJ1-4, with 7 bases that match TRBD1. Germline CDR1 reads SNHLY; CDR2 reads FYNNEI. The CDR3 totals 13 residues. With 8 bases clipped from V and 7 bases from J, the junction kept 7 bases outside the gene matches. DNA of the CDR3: TGTGCCAGCGGGGGGCAGGGGGTTGAAAAACTGTTTTTT. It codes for CASGGQGVEKLFF.

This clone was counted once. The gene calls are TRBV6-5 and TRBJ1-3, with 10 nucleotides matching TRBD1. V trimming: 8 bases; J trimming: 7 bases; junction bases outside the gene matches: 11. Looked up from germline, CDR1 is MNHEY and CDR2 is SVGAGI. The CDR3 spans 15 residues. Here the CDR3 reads CASHHGTGEGNTIYF. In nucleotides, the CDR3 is TGTGCCAGCCACCACGGGACAGGGGAGGGGAACACCATATATTTT.

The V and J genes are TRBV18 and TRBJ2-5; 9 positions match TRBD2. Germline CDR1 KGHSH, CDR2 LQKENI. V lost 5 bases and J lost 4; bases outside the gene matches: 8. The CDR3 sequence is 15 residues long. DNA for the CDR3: TGTGCCAGCTCATCCCGAGGAGCGGGGGGAGAGACCCAGTACTTC. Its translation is CASSSRGAGGETQYF.

This CDR3 is CASSRTSGYNEQFF. CDR3 nucleotides: TGTGCCAGCAGCCGGACTAGCGGCTACAATGAGCAGTTCTTC. This chain joins TRBV7-9 and TRBJ2-1; TRBD2 aligns across 10 bases. The CDR3 runs to 14 residues. Germline V gives CDR1 SEHNR, CDR2 FQNEAQ (reference sequence). Trimming removed 5 bases from V and 3 bases from J; junction bases left unmatched: 1. Variable domain in full (rest from reference TRBV7-9 and TRBJ2-1): DTGVSQNPRHKITKRGQNVTFRCDPISEHNRLYWYRQTLGQGPEFLTYFQNEAQLEKSRLLSDRFSAERPKGSFSTLEIQRTEQGDSAMYLCASSRTSGYNEQFFGPGTRLTVL.

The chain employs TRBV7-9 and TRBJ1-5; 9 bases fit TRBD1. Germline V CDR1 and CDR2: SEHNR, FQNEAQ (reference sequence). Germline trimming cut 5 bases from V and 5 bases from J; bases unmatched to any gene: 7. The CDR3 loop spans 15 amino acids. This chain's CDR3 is CASSRTGQGDQPQHF. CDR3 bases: TGTGCCAGCAGCCGTACGGGACAGGGCGATCAGCCCCAGCATTTT.

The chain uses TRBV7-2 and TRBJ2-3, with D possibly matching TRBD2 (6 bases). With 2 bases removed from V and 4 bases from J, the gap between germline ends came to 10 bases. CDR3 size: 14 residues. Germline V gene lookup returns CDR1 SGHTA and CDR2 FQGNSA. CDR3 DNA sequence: TGTGCCAGCAGCTTAATCCCGGGGGCAGATACGCAGTATTTT. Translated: CASSLIPGADTQYF.

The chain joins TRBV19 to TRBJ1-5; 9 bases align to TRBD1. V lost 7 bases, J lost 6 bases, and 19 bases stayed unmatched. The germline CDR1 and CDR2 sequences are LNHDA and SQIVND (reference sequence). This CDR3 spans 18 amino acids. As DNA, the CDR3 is TGTGCCAGTACCCAAAAGGGGACAGGGATGAGCTTCGGTCAGCCCCAGCATTTT. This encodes CASTQKGTGMSFGQPQHF.

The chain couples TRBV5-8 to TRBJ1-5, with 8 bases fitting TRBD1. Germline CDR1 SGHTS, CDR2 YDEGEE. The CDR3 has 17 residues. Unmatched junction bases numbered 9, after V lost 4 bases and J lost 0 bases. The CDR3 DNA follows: TGTGCCAGCAGCACCGGGACAGGACAATATAGCAATCAGCCCCAGCATTTT. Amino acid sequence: CASSTGTGQYSNQPQHF.

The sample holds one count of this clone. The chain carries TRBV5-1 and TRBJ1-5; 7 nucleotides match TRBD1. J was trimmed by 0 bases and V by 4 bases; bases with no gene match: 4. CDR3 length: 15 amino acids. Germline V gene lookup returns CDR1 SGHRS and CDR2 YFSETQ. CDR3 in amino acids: CASSRAGGSNQPQHF. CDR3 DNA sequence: TGCGCCAGCAGCCGAGCAGGGGGTAGCAATCAGCCCCAGCATTTT.

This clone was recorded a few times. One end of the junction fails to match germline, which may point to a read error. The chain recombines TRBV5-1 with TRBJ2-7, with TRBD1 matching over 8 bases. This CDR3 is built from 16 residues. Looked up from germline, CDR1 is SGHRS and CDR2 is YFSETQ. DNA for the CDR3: TGCGCCAGCAACTATCGAACAGGGGGGACCTCCGACGAGCAGTACTTC. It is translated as CASNYRTGGTSDEQYF. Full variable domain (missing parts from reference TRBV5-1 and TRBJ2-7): KAGVTQTPRYLIKTRGQQVTLSCSPISGHRSVSWYQQTPGQGLQFLFEYFSETQRNKGNFPGRFSGRQFSNSRSEMNVSTLELGDSALYLCASNYRTGGTSDEQYFGPGTRLTVT.

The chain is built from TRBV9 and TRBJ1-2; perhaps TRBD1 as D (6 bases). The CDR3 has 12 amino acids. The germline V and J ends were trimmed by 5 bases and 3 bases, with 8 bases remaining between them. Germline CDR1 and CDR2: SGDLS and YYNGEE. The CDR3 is CASRAGDYGYTF. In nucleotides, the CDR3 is TGTGCCAGCAGGGCAGGGGACTATGGCTACACCTTC.

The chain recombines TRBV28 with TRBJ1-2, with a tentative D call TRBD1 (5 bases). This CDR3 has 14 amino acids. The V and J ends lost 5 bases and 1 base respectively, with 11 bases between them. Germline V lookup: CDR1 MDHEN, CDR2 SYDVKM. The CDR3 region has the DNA TGTGCCAGCAGTCAACTGACAGATAACTATGGCTACACCTTC. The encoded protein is CASSQLTDNYGYTF.

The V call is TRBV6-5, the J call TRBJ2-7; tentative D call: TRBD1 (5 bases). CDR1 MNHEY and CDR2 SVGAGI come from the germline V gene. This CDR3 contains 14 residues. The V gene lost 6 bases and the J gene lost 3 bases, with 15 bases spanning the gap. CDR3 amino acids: CASSLDRANYEQYF. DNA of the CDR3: TGTGCCAGCAGCCTCGACAGAGCGAACTACGAGCAGTACTTC.

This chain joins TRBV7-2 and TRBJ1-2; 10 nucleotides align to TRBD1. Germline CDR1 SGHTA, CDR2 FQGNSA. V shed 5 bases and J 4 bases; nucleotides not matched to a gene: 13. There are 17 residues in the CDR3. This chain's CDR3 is CASSQGTGEVWGYGYTF. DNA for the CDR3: TGTGCCAGCAGCCAAGGGACAGGGGAGGTATGGGGCTATGGCTACACCTTC.

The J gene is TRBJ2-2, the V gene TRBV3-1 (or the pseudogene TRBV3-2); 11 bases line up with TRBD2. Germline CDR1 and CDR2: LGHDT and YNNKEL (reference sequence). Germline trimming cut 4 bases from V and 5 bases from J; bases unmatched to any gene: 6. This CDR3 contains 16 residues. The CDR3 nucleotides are TGTGCCAGCAGCCTACTAGCGGGGGCCCTAACCGGGGAGCTGTTTTTT. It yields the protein CASSLLAGALTGELFF.

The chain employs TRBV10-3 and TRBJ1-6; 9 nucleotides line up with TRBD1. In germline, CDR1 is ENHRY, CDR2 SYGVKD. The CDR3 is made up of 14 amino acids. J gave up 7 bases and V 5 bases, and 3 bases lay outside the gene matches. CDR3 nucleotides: TGTGCCATCAGTTATGACAGGGGGAATTCACCCCTCCACTTT. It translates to CAISYDRGNSPLHF.

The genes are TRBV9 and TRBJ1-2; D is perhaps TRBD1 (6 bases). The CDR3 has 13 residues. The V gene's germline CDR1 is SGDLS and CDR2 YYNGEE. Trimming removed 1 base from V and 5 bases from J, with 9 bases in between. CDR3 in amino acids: CASSVTGMYGYTF. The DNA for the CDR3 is TGTGCCAGCAGCGTAACAGGGATGTATGGCTACACCTTC.

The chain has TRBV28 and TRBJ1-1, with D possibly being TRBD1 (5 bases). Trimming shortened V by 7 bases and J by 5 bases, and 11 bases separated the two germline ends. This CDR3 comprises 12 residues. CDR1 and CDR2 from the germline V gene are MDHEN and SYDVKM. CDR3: CASNRGGTEAFF. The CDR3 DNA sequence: TGTGCCAGCAATCGGGGGGGGACTGAAGCTTTCTTT.

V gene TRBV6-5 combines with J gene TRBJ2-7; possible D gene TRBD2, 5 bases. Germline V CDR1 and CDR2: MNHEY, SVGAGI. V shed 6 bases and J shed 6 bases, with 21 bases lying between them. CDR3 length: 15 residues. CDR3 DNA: TGTGCCAGCAGCCGCGCGGGCCCAGCAGCTAGCGAGCAGTACTTC. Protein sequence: CASSRAGPAASEQYF.

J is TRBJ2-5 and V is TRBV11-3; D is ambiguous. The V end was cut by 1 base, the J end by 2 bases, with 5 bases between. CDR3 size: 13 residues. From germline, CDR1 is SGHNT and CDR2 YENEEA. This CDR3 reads CASSLGPQETQYF. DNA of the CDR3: TGTGCCAGCAGCTTAGGGCCGCAAGAGACCCAGTACTTC.

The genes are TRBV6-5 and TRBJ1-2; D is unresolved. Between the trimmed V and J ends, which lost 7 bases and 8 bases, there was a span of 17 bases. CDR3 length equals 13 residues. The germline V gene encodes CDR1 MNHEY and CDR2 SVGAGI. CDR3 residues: CASTYGDLGGYTF. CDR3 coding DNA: TGTGCCAGCACCTACGGGGATTTGGGCGGCTACACCTTC.

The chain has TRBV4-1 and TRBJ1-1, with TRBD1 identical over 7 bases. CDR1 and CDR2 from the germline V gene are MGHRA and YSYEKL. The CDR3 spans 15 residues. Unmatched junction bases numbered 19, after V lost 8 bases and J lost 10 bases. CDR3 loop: CASADWGTDPGAAFF. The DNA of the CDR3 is TGCGCCAGCGCCGACTGGGGGACAGACCCAGGAGCAGCTTTCTTT.

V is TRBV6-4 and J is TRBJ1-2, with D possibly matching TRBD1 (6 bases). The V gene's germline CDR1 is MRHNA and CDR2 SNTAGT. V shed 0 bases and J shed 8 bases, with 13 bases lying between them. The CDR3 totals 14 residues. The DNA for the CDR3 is TGTGCCAGCAGTGACTCTACGGGGGGCCGAGGCTACACCTTC. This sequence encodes CASSDSTGGRGYTF.

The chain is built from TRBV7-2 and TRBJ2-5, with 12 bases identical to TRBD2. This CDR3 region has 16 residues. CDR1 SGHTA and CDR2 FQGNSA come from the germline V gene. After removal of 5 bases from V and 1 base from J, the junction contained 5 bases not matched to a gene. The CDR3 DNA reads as TGTGCCAGCAGCCCCACACTAGCGGGGGGCCAAGAGACCCAGTACTTC. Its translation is CASSPTLAGGQETQYF.

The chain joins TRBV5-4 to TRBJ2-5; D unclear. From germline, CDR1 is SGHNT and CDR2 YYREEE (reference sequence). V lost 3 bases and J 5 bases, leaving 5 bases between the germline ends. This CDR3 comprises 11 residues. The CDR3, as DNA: TGTGCCAGCAGCTATCGGGAGACCCAGTACTTC. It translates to CASSYRETQYF.

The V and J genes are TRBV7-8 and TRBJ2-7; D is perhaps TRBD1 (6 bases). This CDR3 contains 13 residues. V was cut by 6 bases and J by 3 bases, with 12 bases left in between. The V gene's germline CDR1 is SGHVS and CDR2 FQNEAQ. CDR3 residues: CASRLDRFYEQYF. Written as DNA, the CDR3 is TGTGCCAGCAGATTGGACAGATTCTACGAGCAGTACTTC.